Listed below are T cell receptor beta chains from one sample, sequenced in a study of blood T cells in healthy people across ages. MiXCR was run by TCRdb on the 5' RACE reads, yielding one entry per CDR3 protein. Of approximately 770,000 distinct CDR3 sequences in the sample, more than 45% were seen once. The sample was blood. The receptors originated from a man younger than 45 in good health. Each CDR3 is given with its conserved first and last residue. D genes are given only for firm matches. The size of a clone is reported for some rows only, either as once, few or many, or as a class for expanded clones.

J gene,clone size,V gene,D gene,CDR3 DNA,CDR3 protein
TRBJ2-1,once,TRBV7-2,TRBD2,TGTGCCAGCAGCTTAGTAGTAAGCGGGGGGAATGAGCAGTTCTTC,CASSLVVSGGNEQFF
TRBJ2-1,-,TRBV9,TRBD2,TGTGCCAGCGCGAGAGCGGGAGGGTCCTACAATGAGCAGTTCTTC,CASARAGGSYNEQFF
TRBJ1-2,-,TRBV20-1,TRBD1,TGCAGTGCAACATCCCGACAGGGAACCAACTATGGCTACACCTTC,CSATSRQGTNYGYTF
TRBJ2-7,few,TRBV4-1,-,TGCGCCAGCAGCCAAGAGACGGTCTACGAGCAGTACTTC,CASSQETVYEQYF
TRBJ2-5,-,TRBV3-1,TRBD2,TGTGCCAGCAGCGGACTAGCCCGAGAGACCCAGTACTTT,CASSGLARETQYF
TRBJ1-5,-,TRBV29-1,-,TGCAGCGTTGGGGGGAATCAGCCCCAGCATTTT,CSVGGNQPQHF
TRBJ2-1,-,TRBV6-1,-,TGTGCCAGCAGTGATCCCGGGACACCCAATGAGCAGTTCTTC,CASSDPGTPNEQFF
TRBJ2-7,-,TRBV5-1,-,TGCGCCAGCAGTTATAGGGGGTTTACCTACGAGCAGTACTTC,CASSYRGFTYEQYF
TRBJ2-7,few,TRBV28,TRBD1,TGTGCCAGCAGTCCGGGACAGGGGCTTTCCTACGAGCAGTACTTC,CASSPGQGLSYEQYF
TRBJ2-1,-,TRBV6-5,TRBD1,TGTGCCAGCAGCCAGAGGGGGGACAGGGGGCTCCATGAGCAGTTCTTC,CASSQRGDRGLHEQFF
TRBJ2-5,few,TRBV11-3,TRBD2,TGTGCCAGCAGCTCCGGAGGCGGGGGGGGCGTTTTGGAGACCCAGTACTTC,CASSSGGGGGVLETQYF
TRBJ1-1,few,TRBV20-1,TRBD1,TGCAGTGCCATAACAGGGGGCAGCGTCTCGGTGGAGGCTTTCTTT,CSAITGGSVSVEAFF
TRBJ2-3,few,TRBV7-8,TRBD2,TGTGCCAGCAGCACCGGGACTAGCCCTAGCACAGATACGCAGTATTTT,CASSTGTSPSTDTQYF
TRBJ1-2,-,TRBV2,-,TGTGCCAGCAGGGTTAGGGACTATGGCTACACCTTC,CASRVRDYGYTF
TRBJ2-7,-,TRBV12-3/TRBV12-4,-,TGTGCCAGCAGGTCCGCCGTTGGGGGATACGAGCAGTACTTC,CASRSAVGGYEQYF
TRBJ1-1,-,TRBV25-1,-,TGTGCCAGCAGTGAATGGGAGAACACTGAAGCTTTCTTT,CASSEWENTEAFF
TRBJ2-1,-,TRBV4-3,-,TGCGCCAGCAGTTCCTGGCCACCGGGTGAGCAGTTCTTC,CASSSWPPGEQFF
TRBJ2-5,once,TRBV4-3,-,TGCGCCAGCAGCCAGATCACAGGGGGGGAGCAGTACTTC,CASSQITGGEQYF
TRBJ1-1,-,TRBV7-8,-,TGTGCCAGCAGCTTAGAGCCCAACACCGTGAACACTGAAGCTTTCTTT,CASSLEPNTVNTEAFF
TRBJ2-3,-,TRBV4-3,-,TGCGCCAGCAGCCAAGATACTCGCCGGACTACGGATACGCAGTATTTT,CASSQDTRRTTDTQYF
TRBJ2-1,-,TRBV13,-,TGTGCCACGGGGCGTAGGGGGAACTACAATGAGCAGTTCTTC,CATGRRGNYNEQFF
TRBJ1-5,-,TRBV9,-,TGTGCCAGCAGCGTAGGGAGCGATAGCAATCAGCCCCAGCATTTT,CASSVGSDSNQPQHF
TRBJ2-5,-,TRBV7-6,TRBD1,TGTGCCAGCAGCTTAGCTGGGACAGGGGATGGCCAAGAGACCCAGTACTTC,CASSLAGTGDGQETQYF
TRBJ2-1,-,TRBV14,-,TGTGCCAGCAGCAGAAGATATAACAATGAGCAGTTCTTC,CASSRRYNNEQFF